The 16 T cell receptor beta chains below all came from one sample that was sequenced in a study of T cell changes during pregnancy in multiple sclerosis. Repertoires were generated with immunoSEQ multiplex PCR, while TCRdb's copy carries only in-frame clones and drops some. This table holds under 150,000 clones, about 96% found once. Sequencing used peripheral blood, obtained after pregnancy. Receptors were obtained from a female donor with multiple sclerosis, enrolled in a pregnancy study.

The V call is TRBV9, the J call TRBJ2-1; TRBD2 matches at 11 bases. With 0 bases clipped from V and 9 bases from J, the junction kept 5 bases outside the gene matches. In germline, CDR1 is SGDLS, CDR2 YYNGEE. This CDR3 contains 15 residues. The CDR3 DNA is TGTGCCAGCAGCGTAGCTACTAGCGGGAGCAGTGAGCAGTTCTTC. As protein: CASSVATSGSSEQFF.

Concerning this clone itself: Other DNA sequences in the sample encode the same CDR3. The genes are TRBV7-2 and TRBJ1-2; 7 bases agree with TRBD1. CDR3 length: 12 residues. The junction had 2 bases not matched to a gene; V was cut back by 5 bases and J by 5 bases. Germline V gene lookup returns CDR1 SGHTA and CDR2 FQGNSA. As DNA, the CDR3 is TGTGCCAGCAGCCTGACAGGGTATGGCTACACCTTC. It codes for CASSLTGYGYTF.

The chain has TRBV2 and TRBJ1-5, with D possibly TRBD1 on 6 matching bases. V gave up 4 bases and J gave up 8 bases, with 12 bases separating them. Looked up from germline, CDR1 is SNHLY and CDR2 is FYNNEI. CDR3 size: 13 residues. Here the CDR3 DNA reads TGTGCCAGCAGTGGGGGGGGCGTAGAGCCCCAGCATTTT. It specifies CASSGGGVEPQHF.

The chain employs TRBV29-1 and TRBJ2-7, with D tentatively TRBD1 (6 bases). This CDR3 has 11 amino acids. Germline V gives CDR1 SQVTM, CDR2 ANQGSEA. Trimming stripped 6 bases from V and 6 bases from J, with 12 bases between. In DNA form, the CDR3 reads TGCAGCGTCACAGGGAGCGGCGAGCAGTACTTC. Its protein product is CSVTGSGEQYF.

The J gene is TRBJ1-3, the V gene TRBV11-1, with D unclear. Trimming shortened V by 5 bases and J by 3 bases, and 8 bases separated the two germline ends. Per the germline V gene, CDR1 is SGHAT and CDR2 is FQDESV (reference sequence). The CDR3 has 13 amino acids. The CDR3 loop is CASSLTDGNTIYF. The CDR3 DNA reads as TGTGCCAGCAGCCTCACAGATGGAAACACCATATATTTT.

The chain is built from TRBV30 and TRBJ1-2, with D unresolved. Germline CDR1 is GTSNPN and CDR2 is SVGIG (reference sequence). Trimming removed 5 bases from V and 4 bases from J, with 8 bases in between. CDR3 length: 11 amino acids. The CDR3 protein is CAWQRAYGYTF. The CDR3 region has the DNA TGTGCCTGGCAGAGGGCCTATGGCTACACCTTC.

This clone was detected only a few times. The J gene is TRBJ2-7, the V gene TRBV28, with 11 bases fitting TRBD1. The ends lost 6 bases at V and 3 bases at J; junction bases unmatched: 4. CDR3 length equals 14 residues. Germline V gives CDR1 MDHEN, CDR2 SYDVKM. The CDR3 DNA follows: TGTGCCAGCAGGGGGACAGGGGGGTTCTACGAGCAGTACTTC. Protein: CASRGTGGFYEQYF. Supplemented by reference TRBV28 and TRBJ2-7, the full variable domain reads DVKVTQSSRYLVKRTGEKVFLECVQDMDHENMFWYRQDPGLGLRLIYFSYDVKMKEKGDIPEGYSVSREKKERFSLILESASTNQTSMYLCASRGTGGFYEQYFGPGTRLTVT.

The V and J genes are TRBV19 and TRBJ1-5, with no clear D. The germline V and J ends were trimmed by 5 bases and 3 bases, with 11 bases remaining between them. CDR1 and CDR2 from the germline V gene are LNHDA and SQIVND (reference sequence). CDR3 length: 14 amino acids. CDR3 nucleotide sequence: TGTGCCAGTAGTGCGCAGGCCCCCAATCAGCCCCAGCATTTT. Amino acid sequence: CASSAQAPNQPQHF. Supplemented by reference TRBV19 and TRBJ1-5, the full variable domain reads DGGITQSPKYLFRKEGQNVTLSCEQNLNHDAMYWYRQDPGQGLRLIYYSQIVNDFQKGDIAEGYSVSREKKESFPLTVTSAQKNPTAFYLCASSAQAPNQPQHFGDGTRLSIL.

The chain couples TRBV11-2 to TRBJ1-1, with D uncertain. V was clipped by 8 bases and J by 0 bases, with 10 bases between them. Germline CDR1 and CDR2: SGHAT and FQNNGV. The CDR3 loop spans 13 amino acids. DNA of the CDR3: TGTGCCAGCGCAGTGTTTATGAACACTGAAGCTTTCTTT. Translated, it gives CASAVFMNTEAFF.

This chain uses TRBV28 with TRBJ1-1; D is ambiguous. Germline CDR1 is MDHEN and CDR2 is SYDVKM. Trimming cost V 6 bases and J 0 bases, with 8 bases left between them. The CDR3 is 13 residues long. DNA of the CDR3: TGTGCCAGCAGCGAGAGGGTGAACACTGAAGCTTTCTTT. As protein: CASSERVNTEAFF.

The chain uses TRBV27 and TRBJ2-1; tentatively, D is TRBD1 (6 bases). The germline V and J ends were trimmed by 5 bases and 4 bases, with 9 bases remaining between them. The germline V gene encodes CDR1 MNHEY and CDR2 SMNVEV (reference sequence). The CDR3 is made up of 13 amino acids. CDR3 region: CASSPTGYNEQFF. CDR3 nucleotides: TGTGCCAGCAGTCCCACAGGGTACAATGAGCAGTTCTTC.

The genes are TRBV28 and TRBJ2-1, with 7 nucleotides matching TRBD1. CDR3 length equals 15 residues. V lost 6 bases and J lost 4; bases outside the gene matches: 9. Per the germline V gene, CDR1 is MDHEN and CDR2 is SYDVKM. CDR3 nucleotide sequence: TGTGCCAGCAGCACGACAGGGTTTTTTTACAATGAGCAGTTCTTC. As protein: CASSTTGFFYNEQFF. Together with reference TRBV28 and TRBJ2-1, the CDR3 gives the full variable domain: DVKVTQSSRYLVKRTGEKVFLECVQDMDHENMFWYRQDPGLGLRLIYFSYDVKMKEKGDIPEGYSVSREKKERFSLILESASTNQTSMYLCASSTTGFFYNEQFFGPGTRLTVL.

V gene TRBV5-1 combines with J gene TRBJ2-1; maybe TRBD2 (6 bases). The CDR3 totals 16 residues. The V end was cut by 4 bases, the J end by 1 base, with 15 bases between. Germline lookup yields CDR1 SGHRS and CDR2 YFSETQ. The CDR3: CASSHSLAASYNEQFF. The CDR3 DNA sequence: TGCGCCAGCAGCCACTCCTTAGCGGCTTCCTACAATGAGCAGTTCTTC. Using reference TRBV5-1 and TRBJ2-1 for the parts outside the CDR3, the full variable domain is KAGVTQTPRYLIKTRGQQVTLSCSPISGHRSVSWYQQTPGQGLQFLFEYFSETQRNKGNFPGRFSGRQFSNSRSEMNVSTLELGDSALYLCASSHSLAASYNEQFFGPGTRLTVL.

The CDR3 nucleotides are TGTGCCACCAGGGATAGCGGGAGTTTCATTGAGCAGTTCTTC. Protein: CATRDSGSFIEQFF. The V gene is TRBV15, the J gene TRBJ2-1; 9 nucleotides align to TRBD2. V trimming: 6 bases; J trimming: 9 bases; junction bases outside the gene matches: 9. Germline CDR1 is LNHNV and CDR2 is YYDKDF (reference sequence). This CDR3 comprises 14 residues.

The chain combines TRBV2 with TRBJ1-2; D might be TRBD1 (6 bases). The length of the CDR3 is 18 residues. The ends were cut back, 6 bases at V and 0 bases at J, with 23 bases in the middle. Germline values: CDR1 SNHLY, CDR2 FYNNEI. This CDR3 is CASRLSEGRRGSNYGYTF. CDR3 nucleotide sequence: TGTGCCAGCAGGCTTTCAGAGGGGCGCAGGGGTTCTAACTATGGCTACACCTTC.

V usage is TRBV7-8 and J usage is TRBJ2-7, with 9 bases lining up with TRBD1. With V trimmed by 5 bases and J by 4 bases, 9 bases remained unmatched. The germline V gene has CDR1 SGHVS and CDR2 FQNEAQ. This CDR3 is built from 15 residues. CDR3 bases: TGTGCCAGCAGCCACCAAGACAGGGGGTGGTACGAGCAGTACTTC. This encodes CASSHQDRGWYEQYF.